The T cell receptor (beta chain) described here comes from a study of CD8 T cells in Susac syndrome. In blood CD8+ and CD4+ T cells, TCR beta underwent sequencing. Roughly 0.45 to 1 ug RNA was reverse transcribed with random hexamers. TCRdb re-derived calls from the immunoSEQ multiplex PCR reads in MiXCR, one entry per CDR3 protein. The sample consists of about 190,000 distinct CDR3 sequences, roughly 94% of them appearing once. J was trimmed by 7 bases and V by 4 bases; bases with no gene match: 4. Germline CDR1 is SGHRS and CDR2 is YFSETQ. CDR3 length: 13 amino acids. The specimen was CD8+ T cells from PBMCs. The J gene is TRBJ2-2, the V gene TRBV5-1, with 7 positions matching TRBD1. The sequence was collected from a human donor with Susac syndrome. Here the CDR3 DNA reads TGCGCCAGCAGCCCGACAGGGCACGGGGAGCTGTTTTTT. It yields the protein CASSPTGHGELFF.